This TCR beta chain was sequenced for a study of blood T cell repertoires in COVID-19. At the level of the study: T cells, B-cell-depleted T cells, or PBMCs provided the cDNA or gDNA that served as material.

Generated by immunoSEQ multiplex PCR, the TCRdb table keeps only in-frame clones and is missing some. The sample contains around 90,000 clones, about four fifths of which appear only once. The clonotype comes from a human donor in a cohort sampled during active COVID-19. The sample was peripheral blood.

This CDR3 is CAWREGGSSTDTQYF. The CDR3 DNA sequence: TGTGCCTGGAGAGAAGGCGGGAGCAGCACAGATACGCAGTATTTT. The chain is built from TRBV30 and TRBJ2-3, with 7 bases matching TRBD2. The CDR3 covers 15 residues. In germline, CDR1 is GTSNPN, CDR2 SVGIG (reference sequence). Trimming cost V 3 bases and J 0 bases; bases outside gene matches: 6.